These 18 T cell receptor beta chains were sequenced from one sample in a study of blood T cell repertoires in COVID-19. Profiling relied on immunoSEQ multiplex PCR, and the TCRdb table lists in-frame clones only, not all of them. This sample carries 50,000 to 70,000 clones, 90% of them seen once, and the ten largest clones take roughly 14%. Sequencing used peripheral blood. The receptors originated from a human donor with active COVID-19. The donor label of this sample is uncertain.

This sequence joins TRBV5-1 and TRBJ2-7, with TRBD1 identical over 9 bases. V lost 4 bases to trimming and J lost 5 bases; unmatched junction nucleotides: 7. The germline gives CDR1 SGHRS, CDR2 YFSETQ. The CDR3 totals 14 residues. The CDR3 DNA reads as TGCGCCAGCAGCCTAGGACAGGGGAGCAACGAGCAGTACTTC. Its protein product is CASSLGQGSNEQYF. The complete variable domain, with remaining parts taken from reference TRBV5-1 and TRBJ2-7, reads KAGVTQTPRYLIKTRGQQVTLSCSPISGHRSVSWYQQTPGQGLQFLFEYFSETQRNKGNFPGRFSGRQFSNSRSEMNVSTLELGDSALYLCASSLGQGSNEQYFGPGTRLTVT.

The gene calls are TRBV2 and TRBJ2-6; 10 positions match TRBD1. The CDR3 is 17 residues long. The germline gives CDR1 SNHLY, CDR2 FYNNEI. V shed 2 bases, J shed 1 base, and the junction held 2 bases outside the gene matches. CDR3 sequence reads: CASSERDRGSGANVLTF. DNA of the CDR3: TGTGCCAGCAGTGAACGGGACAGGGGTTCTGGGGCCAACGTCCTGACTTTC. Complete variable domain (other parts from reference TRBV2 and TRBJ2-6): EPEVTQTPSHQVTQMGQEVILRCVPISNHLYFYWYRQILGQKVEFLVSFYNNEISEKSEIFDDQFSVERPDGSNFTLKIRSTKLEDSAMYFCASSERDRGSGANVLTFGAGSRLTVL.

The rearrangement joins TRBV2 to TRBJ2-7; 7 bases are shared with TRBD2. CDR3 length equals 13 residues. Germline-derived CDR1 and CDR2 are SNHLY and FYNNEI. V shed 8 bases and J 2 bases; nucleotides not matched to a gene: 6. CDR3 residues: CASLGGGTYEQYF. The CDR3 nucleotides are TGTGCCAGCCTTGGGGGGGGGACCTACGAGCAGTACTTC.

The chain is built from TRBV3-1 (or the pseudogene TRBV3-2) and TRBJ1-1; D is possibly TRBD1 (5 bases). The V end was cut by 4 bases, the J end by 1 base, with 10 bases between. Per germline, CDR1 LGHDT and CDR2 YNNKEL (reference sequence). CDR3 length equals 14 residues. The DNA of the CDR3 is TGTGCCAGCAGCCGTGGGGCTGAGAACACTGAAGCTTTCTTT. Its translation: CASSRGAENTEAFF.

The chain couples TRBV5-1 to TRBJ2-7, with D possibly TRBD2 on 6 matching bases. Germline CDR1 SGHRS, CDR2 YFSETQ. V was pared by 4 bases and J by 2 bases, with 10 bases between. This CDR3 is built from 13 residues. In DNA form, the CDR3 reads TGCGCCAGCAGCGCCGGGAGCACCTACGAGCAGTACTTC. It translates to CASSAGSTYEQYF.

This CDR3 reads CATSRTGSGNTIYF. The CDR3 nucleotides are TGTGCCACCAGCAGAACAGGGTCTGGAAACACCATATATTTT. V gene TRBV15 combines with J gene TRBJ1-3; weak D call: TRBD1 (6 bases). In germline, CDR1 is LNHNV, CDR2 YYDKDF (reference sequence). The CDR3 consists of 14 residues. The V end lost 2 bases, the J end lost 1 base, and 6 bases lay between the germline ends.

J is TRBJ2-1 and V is TRBV5-1; 9 positions match TRBD2. The CDR3 covers 14 residues. Losses at the gene ends were 2 bases for V and 8 bases for J; bases not matched to a gene: 5. Per the germline V gene, CDR1 is SGHRS and CDR2 is YFSETQ. This chain's CDR3 is CASSFSGSGDEQFF. The CDR3 DNA reads TGCGCCAGCAGCTTTAGCGGGAGCGGAGATGAGCAGTTCTTC.

The chain combines TRBV27 with TRBJ2-5, with 7 bases matching TRBD1. CDR3 length: 14 amino acids. Germline values: CDR1 MNHEY, CDR2 SMNVEV (reference sequence). V lost 3 bases to trimming and J lost 4 bases; unmatched junction nucleotides: 5. This CDR3 is CASSFETGSETQYF. The CDR3, as DNA: TGTGCCAGCAGTTTCGAGACAGGGTCAGAGACCCAGTACTTC.

The V and J genes are TRBV5-6 and TRBJ2-7; TRBD1 might be the D (6 bases). CDR3 length equals 14 residues. Germline CDR1 and CDR2: SGHDT and YYEEEE. V was trimmed by 3 bases and J by 4 bases, leaving 14 bases between them. The DNA of the CDR3 is TGTGCCAGCAGCTCCGAGACAGGACTGTACGAGCAGTACGTC. Protein product: CASSSETGLYEQYV.

The chain joins TRBV27 to TRBJ2-7; 9 nucleotides align to TRBD1. The germline V gene has CDR1 MNHEY and CDR2 SMNVEV (reference sequence). This CDR3 comprises 14 residues. V trimming: 5 bases; J trimming: 2 bases; junction bases outside the gene matches: 4. The DNA for the CDR3 is TGTGCCAGCAGTGACGACAGGGGGGCCTACGAGCAGTACTTC. Translated: CASSDDRGAYEQYF.

This clone was seen a single time. J is TRBJ2-1 and V is TRBV19; 9 bases match TRBD2. The trim removed 6 bases at V and 4 bases at J, leaving 4 bases unmatched. Per the germline V gene, CDR1 is LNHDA and CDR2 is SQIVND (reference sequence). This CDR3 has 14 residues. CDR3 nucleotide sequence: TGTGCCAGTAGCGGACTAGCGATGTACAATGAGCAGTTCTTC. It translates to CASSGLAMYNEQFF. The variable domain in full, with the rest retrieved from reference TRBV19 and TRBJ2-1, is DGGITQSPKYLFRKEGQNVTLSCEQNLNHDAMYWYRQDPGQGLRLIYYSQIVNDFQKGDIAEGYSVSREKKESFPLTVTSAQKNPTAFYLCASSGLAMYNEQFFGPGTRLTVL.

The chain has TRBV6-2 or TRBV6-3 and TRBJ2-1; 11 bases line up with TRBD2. Germline V CDR1 and CDR2: MNHEY, SVGEGT. The CDR3 extends over 16 amino acids. V trimming: 5 bases; J trimming: 8 bases; junction bases outside the gene matches: 11. CDR3 residues: CASSTLGTSGWHEQFF. In DNA form, the CDR3 reads TGTGCCAGCAGTACCCTCGGGACTAGCGGCTGGCATGAGCAGTTCTTC.

This clone rates as medium-sized. A junction boundary mismatches the germline segment, possibly from a read error. The chain combines TRBV5-1 with TRBJ2-5; 7 positions match TRBD1. The CDR3 contains 17 residues. Germline assignment: CDR1 SGHRS and CDR2 YFSETQ. As DNA, the CDR3 is TGCGCCAGCAGCTTCCCGTTACTGACAGGGCACCAGGAGACCCAGTACTTC. Amino acid sequence: CASSFPLLTGHQETQYF.

The chain has TRBV4-3 and TRBJ2-2; 8 bases match TRBD1. V trimming: 0 bases; J trimming: 2 bases; junction bases outside the gene matches: 5. The CDR3 is 17 residues long. CDR1 LGHNA and CDR2 YSLEER come from the germline V gene. As DNA, the CDR3 is TGCGCCAGCAGCCAAGATTGGACAGGGTTAAACACCGGGGAGCTGTTTTTT. Its protein product is CASSQDWTGLNTGELFF.

In DNA, the CDR3 is TGTGCCAGCATGCGGCGGGAGGTTTACAATGAGCAGTTCTTC. Protein: CASMRREVYNEQFF. The chain has TRBV6-5 and TRBJ2-1, with 8 bases matching TRBD2. CDR3 length: 14 amino acids. The germline gives CDR1 MNHEY, CDR2 SVGAGI. V trimming: 7 bases; J trimming: 4 bases; junction bases outside the gene matches: 6.

CDR3 sequence reads: CASSGTANYGYTF. In DNA, the CDR3 is TGTGCCAGCAGCGGGACAGCCAACTATGGCTACACCTTC. The genes are TRBV6-5 and TRBJ1-2; 7 nucleotides align to TRBD1. The CDR3 totals 13 residues. Unmatched junction bases numbered 3, after V lost 6 bases and J lost 2 bases. Germline V gives CDR1 MNHEY, CDR2 SVGAGI.

The chain has TRBV11-2 and TRBJ1-2; D is perhaps TRBD1 (6 bases). V lost 3 bases and J lost 4, with 15 bases in between. The CDR3 runs 15 residues. CDR1 and CDR2 (germline): SGHAT, FQNNGV. CDR3 protein: CASSLAPTGTYGYTF. The CDR3 DNA is TGTGCCAGCAGCTTGGCCCCCACAGGGACCTATGGCTACACCTTC.

The rearrangement links TRBV5-6 to TRBJ1-1; the D is unclear. Trimming removed 3 bases from V and 3 bases from J, with 9 bases in between. The CDR3 is 13 amino acids. CDR1 and CDR2 (germline): SGHDT, YYEEEE. The DNA of the CDR3 is TGTGCCAGCAGCTCCCTCGGGTACACTGAAGCTTTCTTT. As protein: CASSSLGYTEAFF.